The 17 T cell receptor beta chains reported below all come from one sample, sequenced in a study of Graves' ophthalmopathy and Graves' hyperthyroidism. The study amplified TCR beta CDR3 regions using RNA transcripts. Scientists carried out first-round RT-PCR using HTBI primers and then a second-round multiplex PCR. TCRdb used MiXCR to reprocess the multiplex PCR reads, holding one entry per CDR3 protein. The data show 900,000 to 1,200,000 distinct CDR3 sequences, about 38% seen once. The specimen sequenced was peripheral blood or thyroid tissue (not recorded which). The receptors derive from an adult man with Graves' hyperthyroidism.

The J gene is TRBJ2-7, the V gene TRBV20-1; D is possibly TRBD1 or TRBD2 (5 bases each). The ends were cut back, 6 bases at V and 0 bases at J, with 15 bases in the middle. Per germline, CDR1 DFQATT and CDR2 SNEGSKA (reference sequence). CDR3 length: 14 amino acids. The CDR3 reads CSAEGSSLSYEQYF. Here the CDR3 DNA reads TGCAGTGCCGAGGGGTCCAGCCTCTCCTACGAGCAGTACTTC.

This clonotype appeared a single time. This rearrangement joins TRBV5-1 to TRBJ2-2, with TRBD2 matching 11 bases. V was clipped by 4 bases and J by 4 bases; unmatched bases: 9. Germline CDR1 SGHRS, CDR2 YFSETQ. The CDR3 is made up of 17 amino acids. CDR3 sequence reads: CASSLTLAGGGTGELFF. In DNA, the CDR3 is TGCGCCAGCAGCCTAACTCTAGCGGGAGGTGGCACCGGGGAGCTGTTTTTT.

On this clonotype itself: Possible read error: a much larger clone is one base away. The DNA of the CDR3 is TGCAGTGCTAGAGATGGGCGGGGGCCCACCTACGAGCATTACTTC. Translation gives CSARDGRGPTYEHYF. This chain links TRBV20-1 with TRBJ2-7; possibly TRBD2 for D (7 bases). The CDR3 spans 15 residues. The germline V gene has CDR1 DFQATT and CDR2 SNEGSKA (reference sequence).

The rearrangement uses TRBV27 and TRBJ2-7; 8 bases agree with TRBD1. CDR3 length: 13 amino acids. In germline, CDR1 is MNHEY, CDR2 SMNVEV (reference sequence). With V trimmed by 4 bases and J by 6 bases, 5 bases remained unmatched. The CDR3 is CASSSDRVLEQYF. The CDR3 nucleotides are TGTGCCAGCAGTTCGGACAGGGTTCTCGAGCAGTACTTC.

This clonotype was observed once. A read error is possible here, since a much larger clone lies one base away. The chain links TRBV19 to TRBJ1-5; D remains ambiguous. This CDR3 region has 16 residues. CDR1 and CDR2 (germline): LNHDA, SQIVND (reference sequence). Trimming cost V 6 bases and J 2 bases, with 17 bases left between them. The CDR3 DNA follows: TGTGCCAGTAGCCCCGACGGGGTTAATCGCAATCAGCCCCAGCATTTT. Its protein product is CASSPDGVNRNQPQHF.

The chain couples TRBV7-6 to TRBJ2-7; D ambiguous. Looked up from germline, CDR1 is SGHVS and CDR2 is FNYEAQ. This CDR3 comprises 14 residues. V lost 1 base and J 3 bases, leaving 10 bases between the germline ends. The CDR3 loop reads CASSLDGRNYEQYF. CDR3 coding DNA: TGTGCCAGCAGCTTAGATGGCAGAAACTACGAGCAGTACTTC.

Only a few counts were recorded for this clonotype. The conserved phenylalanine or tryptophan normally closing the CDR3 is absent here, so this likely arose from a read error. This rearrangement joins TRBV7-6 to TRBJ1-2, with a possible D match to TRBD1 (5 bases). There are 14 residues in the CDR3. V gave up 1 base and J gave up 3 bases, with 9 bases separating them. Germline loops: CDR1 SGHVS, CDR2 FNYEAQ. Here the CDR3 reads CASSLGQGDYGYTL. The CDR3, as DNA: TGTGCCAGCAGCTTAGGGCAGGGAGACTATGGCTACACCCTC.

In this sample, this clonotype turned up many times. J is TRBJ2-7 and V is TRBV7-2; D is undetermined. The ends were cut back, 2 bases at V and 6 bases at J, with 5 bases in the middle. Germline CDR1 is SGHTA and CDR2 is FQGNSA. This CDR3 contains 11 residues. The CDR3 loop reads CASSLKSEQYF. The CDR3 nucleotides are TGTGCCAGCAGCTTAAAATCCGAGCAGTACTTC.

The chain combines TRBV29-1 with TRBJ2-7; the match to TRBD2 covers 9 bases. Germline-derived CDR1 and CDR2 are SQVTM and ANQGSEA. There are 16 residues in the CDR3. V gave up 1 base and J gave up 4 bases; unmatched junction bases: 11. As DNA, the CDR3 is TGCAGCGTTGAAGTAACGAGGGCGGGAGGGCCTTACGAGCAGTACTTC. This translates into CSVEVTRAGGPYEQYF.

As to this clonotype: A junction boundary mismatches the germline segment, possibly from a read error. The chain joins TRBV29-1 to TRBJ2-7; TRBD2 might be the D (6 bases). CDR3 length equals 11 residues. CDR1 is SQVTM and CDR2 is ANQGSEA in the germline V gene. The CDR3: CSVAGSGELYF. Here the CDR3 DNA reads TGCAGTGTTGCGGGGTCTGGGGAGCTGTACTTC.

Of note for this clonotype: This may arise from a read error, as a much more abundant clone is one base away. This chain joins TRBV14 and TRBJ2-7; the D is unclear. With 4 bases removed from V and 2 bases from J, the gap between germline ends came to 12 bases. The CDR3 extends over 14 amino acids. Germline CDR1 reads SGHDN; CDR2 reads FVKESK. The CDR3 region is CASSPGRYAYEQYF. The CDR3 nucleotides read TGTGCCAGCAGCCCCGGACGGTATGCCTACGAGCAGTACTTC.

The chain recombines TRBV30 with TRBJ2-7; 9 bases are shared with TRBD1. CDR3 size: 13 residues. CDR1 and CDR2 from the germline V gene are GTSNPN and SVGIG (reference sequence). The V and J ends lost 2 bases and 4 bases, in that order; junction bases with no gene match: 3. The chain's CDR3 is CAWSTGQGYEQYF. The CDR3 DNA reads TGTGCCTGGAGTACGGGACAGGGTTACGAGCAGTACTTC.

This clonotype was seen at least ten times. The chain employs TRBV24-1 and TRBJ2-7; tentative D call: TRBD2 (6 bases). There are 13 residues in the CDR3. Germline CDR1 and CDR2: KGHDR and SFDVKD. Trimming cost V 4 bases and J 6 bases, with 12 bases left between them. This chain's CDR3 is CATSEGWDSEQYF. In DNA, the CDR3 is TGTGCCACCAGTGAAGGGTGGGACTCCGAGCAGTACTTC.

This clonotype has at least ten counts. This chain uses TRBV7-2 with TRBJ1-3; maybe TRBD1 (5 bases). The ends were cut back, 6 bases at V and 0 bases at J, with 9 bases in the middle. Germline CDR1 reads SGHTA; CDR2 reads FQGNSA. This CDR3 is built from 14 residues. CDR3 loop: CASRRGLSGNTIYF. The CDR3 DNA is TGTGCCAGCAGGAGGGGCCTCTCTGGAAACACCATATATTTT.

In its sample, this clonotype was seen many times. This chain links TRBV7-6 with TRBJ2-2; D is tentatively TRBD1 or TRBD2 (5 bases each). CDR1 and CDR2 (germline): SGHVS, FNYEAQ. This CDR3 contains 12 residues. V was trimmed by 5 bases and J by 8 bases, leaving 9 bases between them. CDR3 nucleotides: TGTGCCAGCAGCCGATGGGGGGGGGAGCTGTTTTTT. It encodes CASSRWGGELFF.

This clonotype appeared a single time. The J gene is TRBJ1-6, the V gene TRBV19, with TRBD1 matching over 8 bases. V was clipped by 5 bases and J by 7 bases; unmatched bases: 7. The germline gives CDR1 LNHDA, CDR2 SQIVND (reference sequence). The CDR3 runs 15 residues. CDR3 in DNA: TGTGCCAGTAGTCTCCACGGACAGGGAAATTCACCCCTCCACTTT. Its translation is CASSLHGQGNSPLHF. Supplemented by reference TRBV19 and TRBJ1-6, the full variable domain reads DGGITQSPKYLFRKEGQNVTLSCEQNLNHDAMYWYRQDPGQGLRLIYYSQIVNDFQKGDIAEGYSVSREKKESFPLTVTSAQKNPTAFYLCASSLHGQGNSPLHFGNGTRLTVT.

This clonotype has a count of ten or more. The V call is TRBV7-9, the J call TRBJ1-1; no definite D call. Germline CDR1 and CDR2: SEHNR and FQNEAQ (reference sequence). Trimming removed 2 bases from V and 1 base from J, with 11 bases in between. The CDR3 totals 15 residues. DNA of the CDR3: TGTGCCAGCAGCTTATTTAGGACTGGGAACACTGAAGCTTTCTTT. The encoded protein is CASSLFRTGNTEAFF. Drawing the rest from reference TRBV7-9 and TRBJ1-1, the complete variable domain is DTGVSQNPRHKITKRGQNVTFRCDPISEHNRLYWYRQTLGQGPEFLTYFQNEAQLEKSRLLSDRFSAERPKGSFSTLEIQRTEQGDSAMYLCASSLFRTGNTEAFFGQGTRLTVV.